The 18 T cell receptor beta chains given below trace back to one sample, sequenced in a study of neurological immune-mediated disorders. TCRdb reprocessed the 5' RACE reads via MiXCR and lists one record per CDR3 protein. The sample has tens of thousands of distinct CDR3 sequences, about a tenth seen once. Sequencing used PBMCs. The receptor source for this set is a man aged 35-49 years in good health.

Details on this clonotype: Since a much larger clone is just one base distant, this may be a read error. In DNA form, the CDR3 reads TGTGCCAACAGCCTTACCGGGACAAACACCGGGGAGCTGTTTTTT. Translating gives CANSLTGTNTGELFF. This chain links TRBV6-6 with TRBJ2-2, with D perhaps matching TRBD1 (6 bases). In germline, CDR1 is MNHNY, CDR2 SVGAGI (reference sequence). The CDR3 is 15 amino acids. With 10 bases removed from V and 2 bases from J, the gap between germline ends came to 17 bases.

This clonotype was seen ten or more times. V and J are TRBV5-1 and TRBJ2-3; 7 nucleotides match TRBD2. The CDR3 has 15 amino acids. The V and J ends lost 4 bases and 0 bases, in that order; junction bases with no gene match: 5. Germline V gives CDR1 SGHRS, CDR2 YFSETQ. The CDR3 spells CASSVGGTSTDTQYF. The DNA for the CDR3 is TGCGCCAGCAGCGTGGGGGGGACTAGCACAGATACGCAGTATTTT.

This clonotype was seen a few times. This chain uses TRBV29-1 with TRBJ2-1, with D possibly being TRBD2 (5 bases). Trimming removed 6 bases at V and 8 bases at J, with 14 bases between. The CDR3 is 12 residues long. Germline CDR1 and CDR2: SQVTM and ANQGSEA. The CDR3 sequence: CSVEPGGYEQFF. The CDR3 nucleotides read TGCAGCGTAGAACCCGGAGGATATGAGCAGTTCTTC.

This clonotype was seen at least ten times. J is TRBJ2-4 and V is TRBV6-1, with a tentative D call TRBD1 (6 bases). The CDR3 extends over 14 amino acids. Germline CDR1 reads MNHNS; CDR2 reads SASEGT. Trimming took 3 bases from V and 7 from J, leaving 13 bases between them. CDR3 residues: CASSDRGRSNIQYF. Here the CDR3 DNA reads TGTGCCAGCAGTGACAGGGGAAGGTCCAACATTCAGTACTTC.

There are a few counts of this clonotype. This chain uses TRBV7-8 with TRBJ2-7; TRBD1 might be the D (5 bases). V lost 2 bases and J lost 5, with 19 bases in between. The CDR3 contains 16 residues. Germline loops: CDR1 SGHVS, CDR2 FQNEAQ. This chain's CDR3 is CASSLRTAGLGDEQYF. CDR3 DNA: TGTGCCAGCAGCTTACGGACGGCAGGGTTGGGTGACGAGCAGTACTTC.

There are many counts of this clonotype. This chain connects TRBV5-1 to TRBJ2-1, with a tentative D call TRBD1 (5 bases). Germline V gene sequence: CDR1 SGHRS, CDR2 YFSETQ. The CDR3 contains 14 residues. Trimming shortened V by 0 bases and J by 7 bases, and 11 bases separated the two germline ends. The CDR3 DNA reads TGCGCCAGCAGCTTGGTTCCAGGGCAAAATGAGCAGTTCTTC. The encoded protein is CASSLVPGQNEQFF.

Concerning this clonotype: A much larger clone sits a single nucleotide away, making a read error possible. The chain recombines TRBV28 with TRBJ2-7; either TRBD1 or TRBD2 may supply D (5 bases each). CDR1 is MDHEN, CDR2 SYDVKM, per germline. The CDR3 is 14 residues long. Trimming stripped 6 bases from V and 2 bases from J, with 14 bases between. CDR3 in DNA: TGTGCCAGCAGGAATGGGGGAAGCCCCTACGAGCAGTACTTC. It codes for CASRNGGSPYEQYF.

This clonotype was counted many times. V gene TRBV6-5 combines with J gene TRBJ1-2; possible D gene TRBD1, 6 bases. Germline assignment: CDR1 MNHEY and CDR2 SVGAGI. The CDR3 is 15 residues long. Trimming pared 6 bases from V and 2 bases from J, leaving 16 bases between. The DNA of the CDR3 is TGTGCCAGCAGCCCTTACCGGGGGGGCAACTATGGCTACACCTTC. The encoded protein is CASSPYRGGNYGYTF.

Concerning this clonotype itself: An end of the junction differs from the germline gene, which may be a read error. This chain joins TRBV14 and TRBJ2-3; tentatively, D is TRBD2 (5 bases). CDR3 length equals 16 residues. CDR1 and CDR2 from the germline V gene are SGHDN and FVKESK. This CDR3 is CVSSQEADSFTDTQYF. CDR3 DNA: TGTGTCAGCAGCCAGGAAGCGGATTCCTTCACAGATACGCAGTATTTT.

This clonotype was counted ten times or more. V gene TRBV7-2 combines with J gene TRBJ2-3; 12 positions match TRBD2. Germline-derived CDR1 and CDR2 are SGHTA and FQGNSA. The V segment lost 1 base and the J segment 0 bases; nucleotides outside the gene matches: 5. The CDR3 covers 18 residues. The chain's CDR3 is CASSLVASGGVSTDTQYF. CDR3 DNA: TGTGCCAGCAGCTTAGTAGCTAGCGGGGGGGTTAGCACAGATACGCAGTATTTT. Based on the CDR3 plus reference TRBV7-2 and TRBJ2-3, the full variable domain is GAGVSQSPSNKVTEKGKDVELRCDPISGHTALYWYRQSLGQGLEFLIYFQGNSAPDKSGLPSDRFSAERTGGSVSTLTIQRTQQEDSAVYLCASSLVASGGVSTDTQYFGPGTRLTVL.

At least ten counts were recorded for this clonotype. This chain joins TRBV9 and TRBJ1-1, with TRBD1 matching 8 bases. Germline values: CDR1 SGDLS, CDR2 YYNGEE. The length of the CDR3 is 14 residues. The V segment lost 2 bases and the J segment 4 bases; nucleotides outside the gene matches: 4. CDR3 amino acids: CASSVKGQGTEAFF. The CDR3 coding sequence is TGTGCCAGCAGCGTGAAAGGACAGGGCACTGAAGCTTTCTTT.

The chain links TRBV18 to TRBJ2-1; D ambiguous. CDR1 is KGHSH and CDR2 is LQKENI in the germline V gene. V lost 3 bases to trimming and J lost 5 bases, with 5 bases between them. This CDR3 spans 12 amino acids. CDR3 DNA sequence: TGTGCCAGCTCACCGGCAAACAATGAGCAGTTCTTC. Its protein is CASSPANNEQFF.

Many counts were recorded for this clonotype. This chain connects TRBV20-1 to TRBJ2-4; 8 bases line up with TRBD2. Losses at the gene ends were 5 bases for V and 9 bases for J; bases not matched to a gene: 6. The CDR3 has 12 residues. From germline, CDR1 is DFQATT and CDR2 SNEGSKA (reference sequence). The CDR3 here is CSALAGNSIQYF. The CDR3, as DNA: TGCAGTGCTCTAGCGGGCAACAGCATTCAGTACTTC.

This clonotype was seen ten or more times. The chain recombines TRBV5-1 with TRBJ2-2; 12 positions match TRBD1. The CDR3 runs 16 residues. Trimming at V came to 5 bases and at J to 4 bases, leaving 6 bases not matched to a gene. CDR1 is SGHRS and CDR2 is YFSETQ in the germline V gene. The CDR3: CASRPGQGAGTGELFF. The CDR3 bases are TGCGCCAGCAGACCGGGACAGGGGGCAGGCACCGGGGAGCTGTTTTTT. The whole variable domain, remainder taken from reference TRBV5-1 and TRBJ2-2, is KAGVTQTPRYLIKTRGQQVTLSCSPISGHRSVSWYQQTPGQGLQFLFEYFSETQRNKGNFPGRFSGRQFSNSRSEMNVSTLELGDSALYLCASRPGQGAGTGELFFGEGSRLTVL.

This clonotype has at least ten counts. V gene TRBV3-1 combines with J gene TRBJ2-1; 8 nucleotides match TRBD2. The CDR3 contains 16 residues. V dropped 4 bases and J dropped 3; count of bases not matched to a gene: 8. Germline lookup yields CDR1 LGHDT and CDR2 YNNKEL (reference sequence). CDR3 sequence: CASSPINSGIYNEQFF. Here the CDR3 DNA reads TGTGCCAGCAGCCCCATCAATAGCGGGATCTACAATGAGCAGTTCTTC.

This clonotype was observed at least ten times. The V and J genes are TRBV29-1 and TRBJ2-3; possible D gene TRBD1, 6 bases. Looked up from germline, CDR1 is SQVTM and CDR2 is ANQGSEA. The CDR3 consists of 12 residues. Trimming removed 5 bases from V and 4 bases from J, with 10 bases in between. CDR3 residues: CSVSGASDTQYF. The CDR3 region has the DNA TGCAGCGTTTCAGGGGCTTCAGATACGCAGTATTTT.

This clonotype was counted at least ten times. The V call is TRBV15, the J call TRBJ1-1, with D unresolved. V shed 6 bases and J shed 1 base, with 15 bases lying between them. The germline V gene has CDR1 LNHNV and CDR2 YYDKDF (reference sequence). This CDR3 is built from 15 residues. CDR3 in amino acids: CATRSQWVENTEAFF. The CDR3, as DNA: TGTGCCACCAGGTCCCAATGGGTAGAGAACACTGAAGCTTTCTTT.

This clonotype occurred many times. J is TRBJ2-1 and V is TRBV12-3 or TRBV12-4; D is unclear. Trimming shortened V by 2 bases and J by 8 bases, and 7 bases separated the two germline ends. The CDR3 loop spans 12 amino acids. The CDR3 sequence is CASSLYGDEQFF. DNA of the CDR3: TGTGCCAGCAGTTTATATGGCGATGAGCAGTTCTTC.